This T cell receptor beta chain appears in the sequencing data of a study of blood T cell repertoires in COVID-19. Study-wide background: Collection of acute and convalescent COVID-19 samples took place in the United States, Italy and Spain.

In the authors' methods: Estimation of nucleated cell counts was performed using reference gene primer amplification. Here immunoSEQ multiplex PCR was the method, and the copy in TCRdb shows in-frame clones only, minus some. D and trimming were read from the DNA, whereas the V and J calls and clone size are those reported in that table. The sample consists of 35,000 to 40,000 clones, approximately 88% of them appearing once. Germline loops: CDR1 LNHNV, CDR2 YYDKDF (reference sequence). V gave up 2 bases and J gave up 5 bases; unmatched junction bases: 13. This CDR3 contains 18 residues. V and J are TRBV15 and TRBJ2-5; TRBD2 aligns across 11 bases. The sample comprised peripheral blood. This clonotype was sampled from a human donor in a cohort sampled during active COVID-19. The CDR3 DNA is TGTGCCACCAGCAGACCGGCCCGGCAACTAGCGGGAGAGGAGACCCAGTACTTC. Translated, it gives CATSRPARQLAGEETQYF.